What follows are 2 T cell receptor beta chains derived from one specimen sequenced in a study of vaccination and CD4 T cells after COVID-19. CD4+ T cells that had been cultured provided DNA sequenced with the Oncomine TCR Beta short-read assay. Each CDR3 protein is one row after TCRdb ran MiXCR on the PCR reads. The sample consists of some 16,000 distinct CDR3 sequences, 60% to 75% of them appearing once. Treatment here: approximately 9-day PBMC culture with coronavirus spike peptide pools or control peptides (ViraFEST assay). The antigens of these receptors remain unknown. Sample: CD4+ T cells from blood, cultured in vitro. Source of these receptors: a human donor who had recovered from COVID-19.

This chain joins TRBV7-9 and TRBJ2-1, with TRBD2 matching over 9 bases. The length of the CDR3 is 17 residues. V lost 1 base, J lost 2 bases, and 6 bases stayed unmatched. Germline V CDR1 and CDR2: SEHNR, FQNEAQ (reference sequence). The CDR3 DNA sequence: TGTGCCAGCAGCTTAGGCGGGAGGGCCTCGACCTACAATGAGCAGTTCTTC. Its translation is CASSLGGRASTYNEQFF.

The chain links TRBV6-5 to TRBJ1-6; 7 bases agree with TRBD1. The V and J ends lost 4 bases and 7 bases, in that order; junction bases with no gene match: 10. This CDR3 is built from 16 residues. Per germline, CDR1 MNHEY and CDR2 SVGAGI. CDR3 sequence (DNA): TGTGCCAGCAGTTCCGTAAACAGGGGAAGGAATTCACCCCTCCACTTT. It codes for CASSSVNRGRNSPLHF.